The clone carrying this T cell receptor (beta chain) was observed a handful of times. Its antigen is not identified. A single record per CDR3 protein comes from TCRdb applying MiXCR to the RT-PCR reads. The sample yields 650,000 to 800,000 distinct CDR3 sequences, around 13% seen once. Trimming cost V 3 bases and J 5 bases, with 13 bases left between them. CDR1 and CDR2 from the germline V gene are SGHRS and YFSETQ. The CDR3 sequence is 14 residues long. These data originate in a study of response to subunit inactivated influenza vaccine. Broader study findings: The authors suggested that every seasonal influenza vaccination recruits few new T cells.

J is TRBJ2-3 and V is TRBV5-1; D is uncertain. This receptor was identified in a man in his fifties or sixties who received an inactivated influenza vaccine. The sequences come from PBMCs from blood, collected around 15 days before vaccination. Written as DNA, the CDR3 is TGCGCCAGCAGCTCGAACTCTGTCCGAGATACGCAGTATTTT. The encoded protein is CASSSNSVRDTQYF.